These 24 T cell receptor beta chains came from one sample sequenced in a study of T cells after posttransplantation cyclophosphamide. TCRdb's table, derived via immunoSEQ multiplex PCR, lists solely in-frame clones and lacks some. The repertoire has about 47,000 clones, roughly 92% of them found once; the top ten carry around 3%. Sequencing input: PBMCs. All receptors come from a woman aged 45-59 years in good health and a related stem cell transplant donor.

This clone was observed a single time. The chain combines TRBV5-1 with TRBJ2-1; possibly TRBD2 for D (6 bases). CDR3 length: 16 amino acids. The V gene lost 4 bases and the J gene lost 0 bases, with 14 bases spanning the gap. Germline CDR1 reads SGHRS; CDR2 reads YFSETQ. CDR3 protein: CASSAGGLASYNEQFF. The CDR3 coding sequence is TGCGCCAGCAGCGCCGGGGGTCTAGCCTCCTACAATGAGCAGTTCTTC.

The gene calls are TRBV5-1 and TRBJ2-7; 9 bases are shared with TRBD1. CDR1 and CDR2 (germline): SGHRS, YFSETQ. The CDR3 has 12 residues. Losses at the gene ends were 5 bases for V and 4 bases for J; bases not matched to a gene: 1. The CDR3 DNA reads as TGCGCCAGCAGGGACAGGGGTTACGAGCAGTACTTC. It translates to CASRDRGYEQYF.

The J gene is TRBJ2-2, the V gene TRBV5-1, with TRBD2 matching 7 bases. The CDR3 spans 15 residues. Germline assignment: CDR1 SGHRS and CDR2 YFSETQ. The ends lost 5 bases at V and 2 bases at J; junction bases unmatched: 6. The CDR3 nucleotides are TGCGCCAGCAGGTCGACTAGCCCCAACACCGGGGAGCTGTTTTTT. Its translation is CASRSTSPNTGELFF.

The DNA for the CDR3 is TGTGCCAGCAGCGTAGGGGCGAACACTGAAGCTTTCTTT. Amino acids: CASSVGANTEAFF. The V call is TRBV9, the J call TRBJ1-1; no definite D call. The V end was cut by 0 bases, the J end by 1 base, with 4 bases between. This CDR3 is 13 amino acids long. Germline-derived CDR1 and CDR2 are SGDLS and YYNGEE. Complete variable domain (other parts from reference TRBV9 and TRBJ1-1): DSGVTQTPKHLITATGQRVTLRCSPRSGDLSVYWYQQSLDQGLQFLIQYYNGEERAKGNILERFSAQQFPDLHSELNLSSLELGDSALYFCASSVGANTEAFFGQGTRLTVV.

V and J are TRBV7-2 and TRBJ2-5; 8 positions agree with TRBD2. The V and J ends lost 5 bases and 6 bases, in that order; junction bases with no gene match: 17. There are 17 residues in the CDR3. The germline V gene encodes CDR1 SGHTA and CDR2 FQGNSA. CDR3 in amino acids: CASSIEISGALGKTQYF. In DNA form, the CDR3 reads TGTGCCAGCAGCATAGAAATTAGCGGGGCCCTTGGGAAGACCCAGTACTTC.

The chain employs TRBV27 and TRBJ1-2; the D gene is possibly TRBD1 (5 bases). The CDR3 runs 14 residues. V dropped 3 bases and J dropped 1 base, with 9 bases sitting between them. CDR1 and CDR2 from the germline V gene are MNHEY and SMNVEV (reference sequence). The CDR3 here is CASSLSGINYGYTF. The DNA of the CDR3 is TGTGCCAGCAGTTTGTCAGGGATTAACTATGGCTACACCTTC.

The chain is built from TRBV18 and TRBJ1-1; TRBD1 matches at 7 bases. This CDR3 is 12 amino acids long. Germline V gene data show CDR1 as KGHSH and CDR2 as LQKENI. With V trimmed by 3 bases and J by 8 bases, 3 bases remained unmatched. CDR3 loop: CASSPQGGEAFF. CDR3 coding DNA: TGTGCCAGCTCACCTCAAGGGGGCGAAGCTTTCTTT.

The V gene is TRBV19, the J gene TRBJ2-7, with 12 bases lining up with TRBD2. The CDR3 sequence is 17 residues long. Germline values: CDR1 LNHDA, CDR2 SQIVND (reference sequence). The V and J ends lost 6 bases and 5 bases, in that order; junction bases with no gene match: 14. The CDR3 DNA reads TGTGCCAGTAGCGGTAGCGCTAGCGGGGGGGCCCGGAACGAGCAGTACTTC. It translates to CASSGSASGGARNEQYF.

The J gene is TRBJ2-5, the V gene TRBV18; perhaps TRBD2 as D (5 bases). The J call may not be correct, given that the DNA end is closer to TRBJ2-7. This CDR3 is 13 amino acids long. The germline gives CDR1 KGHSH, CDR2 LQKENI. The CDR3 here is CASSPKGAGEQYF. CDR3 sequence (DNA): TGTGCCAGCTCACCAAAGGGAGCCGGCGAGCAGTACTTC.

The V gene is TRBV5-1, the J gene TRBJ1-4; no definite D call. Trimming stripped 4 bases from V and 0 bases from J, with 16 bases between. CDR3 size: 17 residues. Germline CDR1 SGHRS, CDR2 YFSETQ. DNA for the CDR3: TGCGCCAGCAGCCTAACTATTACGGCTGCAACTAATGAAAAACTGTTTTTT. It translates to CASSLTITAATNEKLFF.

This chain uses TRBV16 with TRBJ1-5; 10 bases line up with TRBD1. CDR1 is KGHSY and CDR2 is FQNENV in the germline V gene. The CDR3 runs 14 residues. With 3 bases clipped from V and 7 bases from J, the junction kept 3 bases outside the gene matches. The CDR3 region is CASSHGTGEQPQHF. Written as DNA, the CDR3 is TGTGCCAGCAGCCATGGGACAGGGGAACAGCCCCAGCATTTT. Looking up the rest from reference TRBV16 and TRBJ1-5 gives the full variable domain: GEEVAQTPKHLVRGEGQKAKLYCAPIKGHSYVFWYQQVLKNEFKFLISFQNENVFDETGMPKERFSAKCLPNSPCSLEIQATKLEDSAVYFCASSHGTGEQPQHFGDGTRLSIL.

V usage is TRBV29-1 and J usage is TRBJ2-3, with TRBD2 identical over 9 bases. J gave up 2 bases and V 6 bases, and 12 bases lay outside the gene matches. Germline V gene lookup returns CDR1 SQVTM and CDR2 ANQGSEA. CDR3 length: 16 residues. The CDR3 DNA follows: TGCAGCGTCTACCTTCAAGCGGGAGGTATCACAGATACGCAGTATTTT. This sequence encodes CSVYLQAGGITDTQYF.

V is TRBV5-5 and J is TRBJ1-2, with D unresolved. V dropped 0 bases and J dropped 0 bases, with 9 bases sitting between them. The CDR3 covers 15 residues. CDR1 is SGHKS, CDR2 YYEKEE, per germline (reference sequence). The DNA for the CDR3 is TGTGCCAGCAGCTTGGTGGCAGAGGCTAACTATGGCTACACCTTC. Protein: CASSLVAEANYGYTF.

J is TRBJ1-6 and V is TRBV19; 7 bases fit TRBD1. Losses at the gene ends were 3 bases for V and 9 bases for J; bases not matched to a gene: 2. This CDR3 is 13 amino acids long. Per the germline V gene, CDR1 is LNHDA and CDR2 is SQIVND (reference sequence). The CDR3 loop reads CASSMGQSSPLHF. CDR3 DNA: TGTGCCAGTAGTATGGGACAGTCTTCACCCCTCCACTTT.

The CDR3 nucleotides read TGTGCCAGCAGTGCGACACGGGCGGGAGAGCAGTACTTC. This gives the protein CASSATRAGEQYF. The chain has TRBV25-1 and TRBJ2-7; a weak D match, TRBD2 (6 bases). The CDR3 spans 13 residues. V was pared by 4 bases and J by 7 bases, with 14 bases between. Germline V gene lookup returns CDR1 MGHDK and CDR2 SYGVNS.

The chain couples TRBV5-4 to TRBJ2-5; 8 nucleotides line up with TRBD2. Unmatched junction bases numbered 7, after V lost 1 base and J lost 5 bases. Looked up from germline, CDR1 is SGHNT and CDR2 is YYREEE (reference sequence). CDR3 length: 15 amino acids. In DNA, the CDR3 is TGTGCCAGCAGCTTGAGCGGGAGCGGGTTGGAGACCCAGTACTTC. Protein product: CASSLSGSGLETQYF. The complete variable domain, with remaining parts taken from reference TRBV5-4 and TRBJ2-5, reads ETGVTQSPTHLIKTRGQQVTLRCSSQSGHNTVSWYQQALGQGPQFIFQYYREEENGRGNFPPRFSGLQFPNYSSELNVNALELDDSALYLCASSLSGSGLETQYFGPGTRLLVL.

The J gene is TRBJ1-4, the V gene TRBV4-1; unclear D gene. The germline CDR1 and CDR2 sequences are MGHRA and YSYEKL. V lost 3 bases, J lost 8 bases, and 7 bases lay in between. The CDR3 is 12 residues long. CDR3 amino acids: CASSHPLEKLFF. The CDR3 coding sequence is TGCGCCAGCAGCCACCCCTTAGAAAAACTGTTTTTT.

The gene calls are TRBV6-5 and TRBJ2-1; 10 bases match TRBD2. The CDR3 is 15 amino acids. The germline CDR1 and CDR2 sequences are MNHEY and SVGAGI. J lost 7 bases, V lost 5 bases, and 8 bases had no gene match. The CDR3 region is CASSRPGTSENEQFF. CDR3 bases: TGTGCCAGCAGTCGCCCCGGGACTAGCGAAAATGAGCAGTTCTTC.

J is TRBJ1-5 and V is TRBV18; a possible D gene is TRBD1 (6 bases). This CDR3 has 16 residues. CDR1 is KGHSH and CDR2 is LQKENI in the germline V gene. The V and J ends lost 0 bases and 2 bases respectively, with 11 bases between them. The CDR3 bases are TGTGCCAGCTCACCACCGATCGCAGGGGGCAATCAGCCCCAGCATTTT. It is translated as CASSPPIAGGNQPQHF.

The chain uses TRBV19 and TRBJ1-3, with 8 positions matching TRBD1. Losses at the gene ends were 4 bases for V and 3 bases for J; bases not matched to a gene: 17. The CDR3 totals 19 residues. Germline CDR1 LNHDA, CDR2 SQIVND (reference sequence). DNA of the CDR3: TGTGCCAGTAGTACGGGACGACCCGGGACAGGTTCTAATGGAAACACCATATATTTT. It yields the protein CASSTGRPGTGSNGNTIYF. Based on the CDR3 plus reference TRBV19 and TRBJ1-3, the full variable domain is DGGITQSPKYLFRKEGQNVTLSCEQNLNHDAMYWYRQDPGQGLRLIYYSQIVNDFQKGDIAEGYSVSREKKESFPLTVTSAQKNPTAFYLCASSTGRPGTGSNGNTIYFGEGSWLTVV.

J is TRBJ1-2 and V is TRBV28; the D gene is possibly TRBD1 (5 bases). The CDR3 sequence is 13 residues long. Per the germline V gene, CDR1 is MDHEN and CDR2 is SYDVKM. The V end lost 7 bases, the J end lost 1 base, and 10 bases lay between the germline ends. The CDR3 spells CASTVRGNYGYTF. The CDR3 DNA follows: TGTGCCAGCACCGTAAGGGGTAACTATGGCTACACCTTC.

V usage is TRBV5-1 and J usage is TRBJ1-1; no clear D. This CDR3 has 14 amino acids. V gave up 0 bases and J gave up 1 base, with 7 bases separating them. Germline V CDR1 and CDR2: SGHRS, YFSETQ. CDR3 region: CASSLGHTNTEAFF. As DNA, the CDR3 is TGCGCCAGCAGCTTGGGGCACACGAACACTGAAGCTTTCTTT.

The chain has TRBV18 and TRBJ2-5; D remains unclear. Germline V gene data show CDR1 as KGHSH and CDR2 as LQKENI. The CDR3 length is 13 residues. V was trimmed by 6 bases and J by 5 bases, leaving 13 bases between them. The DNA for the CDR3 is TGTGCCAGCTCTCCCTCAGATCCCGAGACCCAGTACTTC. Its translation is CASSPSDPETQYF. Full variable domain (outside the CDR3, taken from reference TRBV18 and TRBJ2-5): NAGVMQNPRHLVRRRGQEARLRCSPMKGHSHVYWYRQLPEEGLKFMVYLQKENIIDESGMPKERFSAEFPKEGPSILRIQQVVRGDSAAYFCASSPSDPETQYFGPGTRLLVL.

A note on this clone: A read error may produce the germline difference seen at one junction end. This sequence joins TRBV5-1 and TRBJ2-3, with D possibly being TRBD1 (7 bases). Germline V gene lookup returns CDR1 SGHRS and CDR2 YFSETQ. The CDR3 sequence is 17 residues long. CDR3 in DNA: TGCGCCAGCAGCCCGGGCCAATTCGGAGGGGGCACGGATACGCAGTATTTT. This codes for CASSPGQFGGGTDTQYF.